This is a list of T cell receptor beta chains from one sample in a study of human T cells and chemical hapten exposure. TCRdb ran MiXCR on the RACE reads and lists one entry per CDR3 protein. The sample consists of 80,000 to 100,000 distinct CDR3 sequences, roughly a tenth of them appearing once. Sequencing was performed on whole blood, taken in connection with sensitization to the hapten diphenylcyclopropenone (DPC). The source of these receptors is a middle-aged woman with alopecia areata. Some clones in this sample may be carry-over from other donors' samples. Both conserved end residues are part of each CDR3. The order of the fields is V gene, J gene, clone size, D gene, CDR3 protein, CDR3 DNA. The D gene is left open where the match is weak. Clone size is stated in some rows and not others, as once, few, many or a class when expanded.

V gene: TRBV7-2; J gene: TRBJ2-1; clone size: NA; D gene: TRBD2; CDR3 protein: CASSFLAGGVEQFF; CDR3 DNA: TGTGCCAGCAGCTTCCTAGCGGGAGGAGTTGAGCAGTTCTTC
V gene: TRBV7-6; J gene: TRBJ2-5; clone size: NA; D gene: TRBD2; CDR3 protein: CASSRLAEPGETQYF; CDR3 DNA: TGTGCCAGCAGCCGACTAGCGGAGCCAGGAGAGACCCAGTACTTC
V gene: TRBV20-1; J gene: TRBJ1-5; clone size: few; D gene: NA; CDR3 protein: CSASGSLGGLNQPQHF; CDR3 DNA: TGCAGTGCTAGCGGGTCCCTGGGGGGCCTCAATCAGCCCCAGCATTTT
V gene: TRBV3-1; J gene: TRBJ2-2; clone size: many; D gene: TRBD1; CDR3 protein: CASSRWSGQGGTGELFF; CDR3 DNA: TGTGCCAGCAGCCGATGGTCGGGACAGGGAGGCACCGGGGAGCTGTTTTTT
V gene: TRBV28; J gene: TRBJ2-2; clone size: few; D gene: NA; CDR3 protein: CASSLGGLRPPGELFF; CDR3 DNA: TGTGCCAGCAGTTTAGGGGGTCTTCGACCACCCGGGGAGCTGTTTTTT
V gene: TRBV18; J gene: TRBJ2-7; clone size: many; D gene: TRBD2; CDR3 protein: CASSLAGRSYEQYF; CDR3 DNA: TGTGCCAGCTCACTAGCGGGGAGGTCCTACGAGCAGTACTTC
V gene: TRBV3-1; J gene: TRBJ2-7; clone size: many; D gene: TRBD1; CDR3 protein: CASSPRQGSYEQYF; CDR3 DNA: TGTGCCAGCAGCCCCCGACAGGGTTCCTACGAGCAGTACTTC
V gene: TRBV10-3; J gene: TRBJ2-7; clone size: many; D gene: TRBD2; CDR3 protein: CAISEGTSGVYEQYF; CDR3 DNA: TGTGCCATCAGTGAGGGGACTAGCGGTGTCTACGAGCAGTACTTC
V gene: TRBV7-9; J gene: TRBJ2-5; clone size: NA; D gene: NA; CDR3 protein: CASNRFRAGETETQYF; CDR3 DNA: TGTGCCAGCAACCGATTCCGGGCAGGGGAGACGGAGACCCAGTACTTC
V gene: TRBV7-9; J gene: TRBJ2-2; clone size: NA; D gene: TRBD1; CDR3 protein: CASSLRPGGPTGELFF; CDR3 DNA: TGTGCCAGCAGCTTAAGGCCAGGGGGCCCCACCGGGGAGCTGTTTTTT
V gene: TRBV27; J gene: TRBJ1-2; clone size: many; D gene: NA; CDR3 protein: CASSFRSGNGYTF; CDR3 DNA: TGTGCCAGCAGTTTTCGGTCAGGGAACGGCTACACCTTC
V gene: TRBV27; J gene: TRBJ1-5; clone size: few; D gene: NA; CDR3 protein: CASSPTQGQPQHF; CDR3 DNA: TGTGCCAGCAGTCCGACCCAGGGGCAGCCCCAGCATTTT
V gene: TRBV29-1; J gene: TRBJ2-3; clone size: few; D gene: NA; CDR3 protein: CSVGGTQYF; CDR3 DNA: TGCAGCGTTGGTGGTACGCAGTATTTT
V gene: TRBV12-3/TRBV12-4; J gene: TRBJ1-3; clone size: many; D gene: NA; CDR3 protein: CASSPGTRSSGNTIYF; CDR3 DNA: TGTGCCAGCAGCCCCGGGACCCGGAGCTCTGGAAACACCATATATTTT
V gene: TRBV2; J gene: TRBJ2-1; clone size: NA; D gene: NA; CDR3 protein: CASSPDHNEQFF; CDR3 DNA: TGTGCCAGCAGTCCGGACCACAATGAGCAGTTCTTC
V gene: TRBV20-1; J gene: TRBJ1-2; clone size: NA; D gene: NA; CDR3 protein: CSASRGRGNYGYTF; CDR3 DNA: TGCAGTGCTAGCCGCGGGCGAGGGAACTATGGCTACACCTTC